This T cell receptor beta chain was profiled in a study of T cell responses to AZD1222 COVID-19 vaccine. Points from the study as a whole: Vaccination with two AZD1222 doses was followed by a rise in Spike-specific TCR breadth and depth. Every sample of the repertoires postdated the peak T cell response. The donor group comprised mostly white British people and more females; the analysis possibly underestimated clonal diversity.

Generated by immunoSEQ multiplex PCR, the TCRdb table keeps only in-frame clones and is missing some. Of about 120,000 clones in the sample, more than 75% are singletons; the top ten hold over 3%. CDR1 is SGHRS, CDR2 YFSETQ, per germline. Trimming removed 0 bases from V and 5 bases from J, with 14 bases in between. The CDR3 has 15 residues. Comments on this clone: Antigen: not known.

Sequencing was performed on peripheral blood, taken on day 0 of AZD1222 vaccination. This chain links TRBV5-1 with TRBJ1-1; D call uncertain. This TCR was recovered from an adult in good health. The CDR3 DNA is TGCGCCAGCAGCTTGGGCGGACTAAGCGGGACTGAAGCTTTCTTT. It encodes CASSLGGLSGTEAFF.